Listed below are T cell receptor beta chains from one sample, sequenced in a study of blood T cell repertoires in COVID-19. Assay: immunoSEQ multiplex PCR; the TCRdb copy retains only in-frame clones and omits some. The table records about 98,000 clones, roughly 80% of them present only once. The sequencing sample was made of peripheral blood. The receptors stem from a woman older than 75 with acute or convalescent COVID-19. The CDR3 runs from the conserved cysteine through the conserved F or W. The D gene is left open where the match is weak. Some rows mark clone size as missing; the rest say once, few, many or name a class of expanded clone.

TRBJ2-2	TRBD2	.	TRBV5-4	TGTGCCAGCAGCTCAAAGCGGGAGGGCGGGGAGCTGTTTTTT	CASSSKREGGELFF
TRBJ1-2	TRBD1	.	TRBV7-8	TGTGCCAGCAGCTTCGACCCGACAGGGGACTATGGCTACACCTTC	CASSFDPTGDYGYTF
TRBJ2-3	TRBD2	.	TRBV2	TGTGCCAGCAGTTTGGGACTAGCGGGGGGAGATACGCAGTATTTT	CASSLGLAGGDTQYF
TRBJ1-5	.	.	TRBV7-2	TGTGCCAGGGGGAAAGGGAGGGGAAGCAATCAGCCCCAGCATTTT	CARGKGRGSNQPQHF
TRBJ1-6	.	once	TRBV28	TGTGCCAGCAGTTTATTGAGCAGGATCAATTCACCCCTCCACTTT	CASSLLSRINSPLHF
TRBJ2-2	.	few	TRBV6-5	TGTGCCAGCAGTTTGACGGGGGATAGAGGGGAGCTGTTTTTT	CASSLTGDRGELFF
TRBJ2-1	TRBD2	.	TRBV5-4	TGTGCCAGCAGCTTGTTGACAGGACTAGCGGTGAATGAGCAGTTCTTC	CASSLLTGLAVNEQFF
TRBJ2-2	TRBD1	.	TRBV29-1	TGCAGCGGCCGGCGGACAGGGGCGGCCGGGGAGCTGTTTTTT	CSGRRTGAAGELFF
TRBJ2-5	TRBD2	.	TRBV3-1/TRBV3-2	TGTGCCAGCAGCCAAGTCCTGAGACTAGCGGGTGGAGAGACCCAGTACTTC	CASSQVLRLAGGETQYF
TRBJ2-5	TRBD2	.	TRBV7-7	TGTGCCAGCAGCCCAGCGGGGCACCAAGAGACCCAGTACTTC	CASSPAGHQETQYF
TRBJ1-2	.	few	TRBV14	TGTGCCAGCAGCCAGATGGGAACCACAGGGCGTTATGGGAATGGCTACACCTTC	CASSQMGTTGRYGNGYTF
TRBJ1-2	.	.	TRBV18	TGTGCCAGCTCACCAACAGCGGACTATGGCTACACCTTC	CASSPTADYGYTF
TRBJ2-3	.	.	TRBV6-5	TGTGCCAGCACCCCGGGGTGGGATACGCAGTATTTT	CASTPGWDTQYF
TRBJ1-2	TRBD1	.	TRBV12-3/TRBV12-4	TGTGCCAGCAGTTCTGGACAGGCTTGGAGCTACACCTTC	CASSSGQAWSYTF
TRBJ2-1	TRBD2	.	TRBV2	TGTGCCAGCAGAGGGGGGCTAGCGGGCTACAATGAGCAGTTCTTC	CASRGGLAGYNEQFF
TRBJ1-5	TRBD1	.	TRBV19	TGTGCCAGTAGTCCCGGACAGGGGCAGCCCCAGCATTTT	CASSPGQGQPQHF
TRBJ2-3	.	.	TRBV6-2/TRBV6-3	TGTGCCAGCAGTTACGGTCGTGCGGATACGCAGTATTTT	CASSYGRADTQYF
TRBJ1-6	.	.	TRBV7-3	TGTGCCAGCAGCCAGACCCGGGATTCACCCCTCCACTTT	CASSQTRDSPLHF
TRBJ2-3	.	.	TRBV2	TGTGCCAGCAGCACAACCCGGGGGGCCGGGGATACGCAGTATTTT	CASSTTRGAGDTQYF
TRBJ1-5	.	.	TRBV28	TGTGCCAGCAGATCCGGACAGAATTCTCAGCCCCAGCATTTT	CASRSGQNSQPQHF
TRBJ2-1	.	once	TRBV7-2	TGTGCCAGCAGCTTACCCTCGAGCCGGAATGAGCAGTTCTTC	CASSLPSSRNEQFF
TRBJ2-1	.	.	TRBV9	TGTGCCAGCAGCGTAGGGGCAGGGATAATTGAGCAGTTCTTC	CASSVGAGIIEQFF
TRBJ2-2	TRBD2	once	TRBV5-6	TGTGCCAGCAGCTTGTCTGCGGGGGGGCCCGGGGAGCTGTTTTTT	CASSLSAGGPGELFF
TRBJ2-7	.	once	TRBV14	TGTGCCAGCAGCCCCGGGGGCTACGAGCAGTACTTC	CASSPGGYEQYF
TRBJ2-5	TRBD2	.	TRBV5-1	TGCGCCAGCAACTCCCTAGCGGGGGGTGGAGAGACCCAGTACTTC	CASNSLAGGGETQYF
TRBJ1-1	.	.	TRBV6-5	TGTGCCAGCAGTTACTCAGGGGTCGGAGGGACTGAAGCTTTCTTT	CASSYSGVGGTEAFF
TRBJ1-2	TRBD1	.	TRBV27	TGTGCCAGCAGTTTAAAGGGACAGGCCTATGGCTACACCTTC	CASSLKGQAYGYTF
TRBJ1-2	TRBD1	.	TRBV24-1	TGTGCCACCAGTGATCCCAGACAGGGGGCTAGCGGCTACACCTTC	CATSDPRQGASGYTF